This T cell receptor beta chain emerged from a study of Tregs in tolerant kidney transplant recipients. Findings of the study overall: Tolerant patients' donor-specific Tregs expanded beyond overall Tregs, suggesting antigen-driven growth. Few patients were studied, so findings need validation in larger groups.

Measured with immunoSEQ multiplex PCR; TCRdb has only the in-frame clones, and not every one. Of approximately 93,000 clones listed, 90% to 95% are singletons. About this clone: The antigen is undetermined.

Unstimulated Tregs (CD4+CD25+CD127-) and CD4+CD25- non-Tregs were sorted from PBMCs. The V gene lost 1 base and the J gene lost 0 bases, with 5 bases spanning the gap. The CDR3 has 13 amino acids. Germline assignment: CDR1 SGHKS and CDR2 YYEKEE (reference sequence). The clonotype comes from a human donor who received a combined kidney and bone marrow transplant. Sequencing used CD4+ T cells from blood, obtained before the transplant. The V and J genes are TRBV5-5 and TRBJ2-7; possibly TRBD1 for D (5 bases). CDR3 coding DNA: TGTGCCAGCAGCTTGCAGGGCTCCTACGAGCAGTACTTC. Its protein is CASSLQGSYEQYF.